The 17 T cell receptor beta chains below all came from one sample that was sequenced in a study of CD8+ T cells in alopecia areata. As for treatment: oral pan-JAK inhibitor, 5-10 mg twice daily. cDNA reverse transcribed from extracted RNA served as the sequencing template. Repertoires were generated with immunoSEQ multiplex PCR, while TCRdb's copy carries only in-frame clones and drops some. This sample has about 300,000 clones, with roughly 64% found just once. The input for sequencing was CD4+ T cells sorted from blood, taken at week 24, from a patient treated with tofacitinib. These receptors all stem from a human donor with alopecia areata.

Here the CDR3 DNA reads TGTGCCAGCAGTTATGGGACAGGATGGGGCTACGAGCAGTACTTC. Encoded protein: CASSYGTGWGYEQYF. The genes are TRBV6-5 and TRBJ2-7, with 8 bases identical to TRBD1. CDR3 size: 15 residues. Germline CDR1 and CDR2: MNHEY and SVGAGI. J lost 3 bases, V lost 3 bases, and 7 bases had no gene match.

The chain employs TRBV7-8 and TRBJ1-5, with D uncertain. CDR1 and CDR2 from the germline V gene are SGHVS and FQNEAQ. The CDR3 sequence is 15 residues long. V was trimmed by 1 base and J by 4 bases, leaving 11 bases between them. The CDR3 sequence is CASSLERAPNQPQHF. The CDR3 DNA is TGTGCCAGCAGCTTAGAAAGGGCCCCAAATCAGCCCCAGCATTTT. Filled out from reference TRBV7-8 and TRBJ1-5, the complete variable domain reads GAGVSQSPRYKVAKRGQDVALRCDPISGHVSLFWYQQALGQGPEFLTYFQNEAQLDKSGLPSDRFFAERPEGSVSTLKIQRTQQEDSAVYLCASSLERAPNQPQHFGDGTRLSIL.

The V and J genes are TRBV5-1 and TRBJ2-5; a possible D gene is TRBD2 (6 bases). The germline CDR1 and CDR2 sequences are SGHRS and YFSETQ. The CDR3 runs 15 residues. The V end was cut by 2 bases, the J end by 5 bases, with 16 bases between. Written as DNA, the CDR3 is TGCGCCAGCAGCTTTGCGGGGTTACCCCGGGAGACCCAGTACTTC. As protein: CASSFAGLPRETQYF.

J is TRBJ2-1 and V is TRBV5-1; D is perhaps TRBD1 or TRBD2 (6 bases each). Trimming stripped 4 bases from V and 0 bases from J, with 11 bases between. This CDR3 is 15 amino acids long. CDR1 SGHRS and CDR2 YFSETQ come from the germline V gene. The CDR3 coding sequence is TGCGCCAGCAGCATTAGGGGGGACTCCTACAATGAGCAGTTCTTC. Amino acids: CASSIRGDSYNEQFF.

This chain uses TRBV29-1 with TRBJ2-2; 7 bases are a match to TRBD1. Germline lookup yields CDR1 SQVTM and CDR2 ANQGSEA. Germline trimming cut 5 bases from V and 7 bases from J; bases unmatched to any gene: 7. The CDR3 runs to 13 residues. In nucleotides, the CDR3 is TGCAGCGTTTTGACAGGGTATGGCGGGGAGCTGTTTTTT. Amino acids: CSVLTGYGGELFF.

The rearrangement links TRBV19 to TRBJ1-2, with D possibly matching TRBD1 (6 bases). CDR3 size: 14 residues. Germline CDR1 is LNHDA and CDR2 is SQIVND (reference sequence). V was clipped by 3 bases and J by 7 bases, with 15 bases between them. Here the CDR3 reads CASSISGVGGGYTF. DNA of the CDR3: TGTGCCAGTAGTATCTCAGGGGTTGGCGGTGGCTACACCTTC.

CDR3 DNA: TGTGCCAGCAGCTCCCTTACCGGGGGCGATTCACCCCTCCACTTT. Translating it yields CASSSLTGGDSPLHF. The rearrangement links TRBV11-2 to TRBJ1-6; the D gene is possibly TRBD1 (6 bases). This CDR3 comprises 15 residues. From germline, CDR1 is SGHAT and CDR2 FQNNGV. Trimming took 4 bases from V and 8 from J, leaving 15 bases between them.

The rearrangement links TRBV18 to TRBJ2-5; D possibly corresponds to TRBD1 (5 bases). In germline, CDR1 is KGHSH, CDR2 LQKENI. V was trimmed by 5 bases and J by 2 bases, leaving 12 bases between them. This CDR3 has 14 residues. CDR3 coding DNA: TGTGCCAGCTCAGGGGCCTTACTACAAGAGACCCAGTACTTC. It yields the protein CASSGALLQETQYF.

A few counts support this clone. The V call is TRBV29-1, the J call TRBJ1-6; the match to TRBD1 covers 10 bases. Germline CDR1 SQVTM, CDR2 ANQGSEA. V was clipped by 4 bases and J by 7 bases; unmatched bases: 1. CDR3 size: 13 residues. This CDR3 is CSVGDRGNSPLHF. The DNA for the CDR3 is TGCAGCGTTGGGGACAGGGGCAATTCACCCCTCCACTTT.

The V and J genes are TRBV19 and TRBJ2-6; weak D call: TRBD1 (6 bases). The V end was cut by 5 bases, the J end by 0 bases, with 11 bases between. This CDR3 is built from 16 residues. The germline gives CDR1 LNHDA, CDR2 SQIVND (reference sequence). This CDR3 reads CASSSMTGSGANVLTF. The CDR3 DNA sequence: TGTGCCAGTAGTTCAATGACAGGCTCTGGGGCCAACGTCCTGACTTTC.

The chain joins TRBV28 to TRBJ2-7; D is unclear. CDR1 and CDR2 from the germline V gene are MDHEN and SYDVKM. The CDR3 extends over 13 amino acids. Deletions cut 6 bases from V and 1 base from J, with 10 bases between. CDR3 bases: TGTGCCAGCAGGCCGGGCCGATCCTACGAGCAGTACTTC. Its translation is CASRPGRSYEQYF. The variable domain in full, with the rest retrieved from reference TRBV28 and TRBJ2-7, is DVKVTQSSRYLVKRTGEKVFLECVQDMDHENMFWYRQDPGLGLRLIYFSYDVKMKEKGDIPEGYSVSREKKERFSLILESASTNQTSMYLCASRPGRSYEQYFGPGTRLTVT.

V is TRBV30 and J is TRBJ1-2; possible D gene TRBD1, 6 bases. The CDR3 consists of 13 residues. Germline loops: CDR1 GTSNPN, CDR2 SVGIG (reference sequence). V was pared by 5 bases and J by 0 bases, with 10 bases between. This chain's CDR3 is CAWRTETNYGYTF. The CDR3 DNA is TGTGCCTGGCGGACAGAAACTAACTATGGCTACACCTTC.

V usage is TRBV4-1 and J usage is TRBJ2-1; 9 bases line up with TRBD1. The CDR3 totals 17 residues. The V gene end was trimmed by 0 bases and the J gene end by 3 bases; junction bases not matched to a gene: 6. Germline V gene lookup returns CDR1 MGHRA and CDR2 YSYEKL. The CDR3 region is CASSQEGTGLIYNEQFF. The CDR3 coding sequence is TGCGCCAGCAGCCAAGAAGGGACAGGGCTTATCTACAATGAGCAGTTCTTC.

This clone occurred once. The chain employs TRBV4-1 and TRBJ2-2, with D perhaps TRBD2 (6 bases). The germline gives CDR1 MGHRA, CDR2 YSYEKL. This CDR3 has 17 amino acids. Trimming stripped 0 bases from V and 4 bases from J, with 15 bases between. The CDR3, as DNA: TGCGCCAGCAGCCAAGAGTACGGGGGTTGGGGCACCGGGGAGCTGTTTTTT. This encodes CASSQEYGGWGTGELFF.

J is TRBJ2-6 and V is TRBV5-1; D unclear. The CDR3 loop spans 15 amino acids. Germline V lookup: CDR1 SGHRS, CDR2 YFSETQ. V lost 0 bases and J 4 bases, leaving 8 bases between the germline ends. The CDR3 bases are TGCGCCAGCAGCTTGGGTGACGCAGGGGCCAACGTCCTGACTTTC. The encoded protein is CASSLGDAGANVLTF.

This sequence joins TRBV19 and TRBJ2-2, with D maybe TRBD2 (6 bases). CDR1 LNHDA and CDR2 SQIVND come from the germline V gene (reference sequence). The CDR3 consists of 15 residues. V lost 7 bases, J lost 4 bases, and 16 bases lay in between. CDR3 region: CASKMGAGPTGELFF. As DNA, the CDR3 is TGTGCCAGTAAGATGGGCGCGGGACCCACCGGGGAGCTGTTTTTT.

This clone was counted a single time. The chain has TRBV6-5 and TRBJ1-2, with TRBD1 matching 7 bases. The V and J ends lost 7 bases and 8 bases, in that order; junction bases with no gene match: 4. The germline gives CDR1 MNHEY, CDR2 SVGAGI. This CDR3 has 11 amino acids. This chain's CDR3 is CASTQGGGYTF. DNA for the CDR3: TGTGCCAGCACCCAAGGGGGCGGCTACACCTTC.